The text below deals with one TCR beta chain. The sample belongs to a study of technical replicates of blood from several donors. V lost 2 bases, J lost 3 bases, and 8 bases lay in between. The CDR3 loop spans 12 amino acids. Germline CDR1 GTSNPN, CDR2 SVGIG (reference sequence). The assay was immunoSEQ multiplex PCR, and TCRdb's table has in-frame clones only and misses some. The sample lists some 73,000 clones; 90% to 95% were seen once. The receptor's source is a human donor in good health. Some clones in this sample may be carry-over from other donors' samples. Material: PBMCs. The J gene is TRBJ2-7, the V gene TRBV30; tentative D call: TRBD1 (5 bases). DNA of the CDR3: TGTGCCTGGAGTAAGGGGCGCTACGAGCAGTACTTC. This gives the protein CAWSKGRYEQYF.